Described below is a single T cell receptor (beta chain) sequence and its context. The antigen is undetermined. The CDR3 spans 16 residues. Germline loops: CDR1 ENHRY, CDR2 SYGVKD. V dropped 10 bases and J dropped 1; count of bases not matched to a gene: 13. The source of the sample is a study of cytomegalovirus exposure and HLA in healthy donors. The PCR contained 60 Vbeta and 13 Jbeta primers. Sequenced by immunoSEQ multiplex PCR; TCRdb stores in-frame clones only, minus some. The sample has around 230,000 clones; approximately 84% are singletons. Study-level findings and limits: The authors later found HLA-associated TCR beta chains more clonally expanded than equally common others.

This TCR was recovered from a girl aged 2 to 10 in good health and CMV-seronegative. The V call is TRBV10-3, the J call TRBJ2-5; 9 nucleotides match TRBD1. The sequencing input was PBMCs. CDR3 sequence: CATRAGQGVAQETQYF. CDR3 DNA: TGTGCCACGAGAGCGGGACAGGGAGTGGCCCAAGAGACCCAGTACTTC.